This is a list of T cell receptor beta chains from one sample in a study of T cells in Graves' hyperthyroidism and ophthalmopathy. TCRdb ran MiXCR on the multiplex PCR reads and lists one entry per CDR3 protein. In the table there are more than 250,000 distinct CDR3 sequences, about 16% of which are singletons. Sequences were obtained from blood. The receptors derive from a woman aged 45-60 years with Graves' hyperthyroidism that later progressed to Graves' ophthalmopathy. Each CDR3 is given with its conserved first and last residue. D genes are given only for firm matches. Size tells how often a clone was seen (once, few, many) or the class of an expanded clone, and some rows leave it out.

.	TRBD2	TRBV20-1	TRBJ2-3	CSARVRPSGGGWVTDTQYF	TGCAGTGCTAGAGTTCGTCCTAGCGGGGGAGGGTGGGTCACAGATACGCAGTATTTT
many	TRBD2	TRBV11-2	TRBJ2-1	CASSPATSGTNEQFF	TGTGCCAGCAGCCCAGCCACTAGCGGGACCAATGAGCAGTTCTTC
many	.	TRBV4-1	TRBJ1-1	CASSQDLGGTEAFF	TGCGCCAGCAGCCAAGATCTAGGAGGGACTGAAGCTTTCTTT
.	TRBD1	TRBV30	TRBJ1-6	CAWSRQGVSPLHF	TGTGCCTGGAGTAGACAGGGTGTGTCACCCCTCCACTTT
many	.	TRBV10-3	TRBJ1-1	CAINDLSNTEAFF	TGTGCCATCAACGATCTATCGAACACTGAAGCTTTCTTT
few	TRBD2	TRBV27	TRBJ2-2	CASSSRLAVNTGELFF	TGTGCCAGCAGTAGCAGACTAGCGGTGAACACCGGGGAGCTGTTTTTT
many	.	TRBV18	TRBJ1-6	CASSPLTQDNSPLHF	TGTGCCAGCTCACCACTCACTCAAGATAATTCACCCCTCCACTTT
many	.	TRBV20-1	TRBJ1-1	CSARAGNTEAFF	TGCAGTGCTAGAGCCGGGAACACTGAAGCTTTCTTT
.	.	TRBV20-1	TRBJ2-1	CSARWGQSSYNEQFF	TGCAGTGCGAGGTGGGGGCAGAGCTCCTACAATGAGCAGTTCTTC
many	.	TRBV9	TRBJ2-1	CASSSSLVPGDEQFF	TGTGCCAGCAGCTCGAGCCTGGTACCCGGCGATGAGCAGTTCTTC
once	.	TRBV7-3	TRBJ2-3	CASSLSLAITDTQYF	TGTGCCAGCAGCTTATCCCTAGCTATCACAGATACGCAGTATTTT
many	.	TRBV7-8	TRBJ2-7	CASSLGRTRSYEQYF	TGTGCCAGCAGTTTGGGGCGCACACGCTCCTACGAGCAGTACTTC
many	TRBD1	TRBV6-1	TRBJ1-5	CASNGQGLHQPQHF	TGTGCCAGCAATGGACAGGGGCTCCATCAGCCCCAGCATTTT
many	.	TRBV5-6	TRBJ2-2	CASNRNSGELFF	TGTGCCAGCAATCGAAACTCCGGGGAGCTGTTTTTT
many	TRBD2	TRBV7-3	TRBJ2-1	CASSYGLAGYNEQFF	TGTGCCAGCAGCTACGGACTAGCAGGTTACAATGAGCAGTTCTTC
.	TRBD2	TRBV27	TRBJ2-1	CASSPGLAGGRGNEQFF	TGTGCCAGCAGTCCCGGACTAGCGGGGGGAAGGGGAAATGAGCAGTTCTTC
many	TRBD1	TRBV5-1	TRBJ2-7	CASSAIDRGKRKQYF	TGCGCCAGCAGCGCCATCGACAGGGGGAAACGGAAGCAGTACTTC
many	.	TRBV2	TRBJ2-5	CASSEVMGQETQYF	TGTGCCAGCAGTGAAGTAATGGGGCAAGAGACCCAGTACTTC
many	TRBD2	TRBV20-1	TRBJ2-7	CSAPYPPGGPNEQYF	TGCAGTGCACCTTACCCACCGGGAGGGCCTAACGAGCAGTACTTC
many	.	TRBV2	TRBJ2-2	CASSYMGGNTGELFF	TGTGCCAGCAGTTATATGGGCGGGAACACCGGGGAGCTGTTTTTT
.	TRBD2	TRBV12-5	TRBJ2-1	CASGTRLAGYNEQFF	TGTGCTAGTGGTACGAGGCTAGCGGGGTACAATGAGCAGTTCTTC
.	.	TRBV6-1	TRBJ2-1	CASGRPAIRNEQFF	TGTGCCAGCGGGCGACCAGCCATTCGCAATGAGCAGTTCTTC
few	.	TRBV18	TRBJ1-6	CASSPLANSPLHF	TGTGCCAGCTCGCCTCTAGCCAATTCACCCCTCCACTTT
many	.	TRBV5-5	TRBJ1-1	CASSRLELVDGAFF	TGTGCCAGCAGCCGGTTAGAGCTAGTTGATGGGGCTTTCTTT
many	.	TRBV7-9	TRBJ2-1	CASSFRYEQFF	TGTGCCAGCAGCTTCCGGTATGAGCAGTTCTTC
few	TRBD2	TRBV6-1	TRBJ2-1	CASSRTSAASYNEQFF	TGTGCCAGCAGTCGAACTAGCGCGGCCTCCTACAATGAGCAGTTCTTC
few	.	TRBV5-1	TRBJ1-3	CASSLRLGALSSGNTIYF	TGCGCCAGCAGCTTACGTCTTGGGGCCCTGAGCTCTGGAAACACCATATATTTT
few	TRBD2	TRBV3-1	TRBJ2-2	CASSRLAGEVGELFF	TGTGCCAGCAGCCGACTAGCGGGAGAGGTCGGGGAGCTGTTTTTT
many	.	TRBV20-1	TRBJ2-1	CSATATFEAGEQFF	TGCAGTGCTACAGCTACCTTTGAAGCAGGTGAGCAGTTCTTC
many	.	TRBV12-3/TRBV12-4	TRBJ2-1	CASSLILALGGSYNEQFF	TGTGCCAGCAGTTTAATTCTTGCGTTGGGAGGCTCCTACAATGAGCAGTTCTTC
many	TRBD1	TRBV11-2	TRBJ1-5	CASSSGTVESQPQHF	TGTGCCAGCAGCTCGGGGACAGTAGAAAGTCAGCCCCAGCATTTT
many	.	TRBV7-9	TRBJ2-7	CASSRDRGGIIHEQYF	TGTGCCAGCAGCCGCGATAGGGGGGGAATCATCCACGAGCAGTACTTC
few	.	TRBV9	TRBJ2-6	CASSAPSGANVLTF	TGTGCCAGCAGCGCACCTTCTGGGGCCAACGTCCTGACTTTC
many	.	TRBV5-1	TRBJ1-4	CASSLQGHATNEKLFF	TGCGCCAGCAGCTTGCAGGGCCATGCAACTAATGAAAAACTGTTTTTT
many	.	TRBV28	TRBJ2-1	CASSSNGREQFF	TGTGCCAGCAGCTCAAATGGGAGGGAGCAGTTCTTC